These 23 T cell receptor beta chains were all obtained from the same sample, sequenced in a study of neurological immune-mediated disorders. TCRdb reanalysed the 5' RACE reads using MiXCR and keeps one entry per CDR3 protein. This sample yields approximately 26,000 distinct CDR3 sequences, of which around 3.2% are seen a single time; less than 9% belongs to the top ten. Specimen: PBMCs. These receptors came from a woman aged 30 to 39 with multiple sclerosis.

This clonotype is labeled medium-sized. The chain is built from TRBV7-8 and TRBJ2-7, with 7 bases that match TRBD1. J was trimmed by 0 bases and V by 5 bases; bases with no gene match: 10. The CDR3 totals 16 residues. Germline lookup yields CDR1 SGHVS and CDR2 FQNEAQ. The CDR3 DNA reads TGTGCCAGCAGCCCCTTTGGGACAGAGAGCTCCTACGAGCAGTACTTC. It yields the protein CASSPFGTESSYEQYF.

This clonotype was detected ten times or more. The chain uses TRBV2 and TRBJ1-5; the D is unclear. This CDR3 contains 14 residues. CDR1 SNHLY and CDR2 FYNNEI come from the germline V gene. Trimming stripped 7 bases from V and 3 bases from J, with 13 bases between. CDR3 DNA: TGTGCCAGCAAACTCCGGGATACCAATCAGCCCCAGCATTTT. Residues: CASKLRDTNQPQHF.

On this clonotype itself: A read error is possible here, since a much larger clone lies one base away. This chain joins TRBV4-1 and TRBJ1-1; TRBD1 agrees at 7 bases. Losses at the gene ends were 3 bases for V and 4 bases for J; bases not matched to a gene: 8. The CDR3 contains 15 residues. From germline, CDR1 is MGHRA and CDR2 YSYEKL. CDR3 sequence (DNA): TGCGCCAGCAGCCATGTCGACAGGACAGGCACTGAAGCTTTCTTT. It encodes CASSHVDRTGTEAFF.

At least ten counts were recorded for this clonotype. The junction differs from germline at one of its ends, possibly a read error. V and J are TRBV28 and TRBJ1-5; D gene unclear. Germline lookup yields CDR1 MDHEN and CDR2 SYDVKM. CDR3 length equals 18 residues. CDR3 nucleotides: TGTGCCAGCAGTCCCTGGACGGAACTAGGCCATAGCAATCAGCCCCAGAATTTT. Its translation is CASSPWTELGHSNQPQNF. Using reference TRBV28 and TRBJ1-5 for the parts outside the CDR3, the full variable domain is DVKVTQSSRYLVKRTGEKVFLECVQDMDHENMFWYRQDPGLGLRLIYFSYDVKMKEKGDIPEGYSVSREKKERFSLILESASTNQTSMYLCASSPWTELGHSNQPQNFGDGTRLSIL.

This clonotype was recorded at least ten times. The rearrangement links TRBV20-1 to TRBJ1-2; D is possibly TRBD1 (6 bases). CDR3 length: 15 amino acids. V was pared by 1 base and J by 0 bases, with 12 bases between. Germline V lookup: CDR1 DFQATT, CDR2 SNEGSKA (reference sequence). As DNA, the CDR3 is TGCAGTGCTAGAGCGGGGGGCAGAGCTAACTATGGCTACACCTTC. Amino acids: CSARAGGRANYGYTF.

This clonotype occurred many times. The chain recombines TRBV20-1 with TRBJ1-6; TRBD1 agrees at 8 bases. The trim removed 3 bases at V and 5 bases at J, leaving 3 bases unmatched. The CDR3 has 14 residues. Germline V gene lookup returns CDR1 DFQATT and CDR2 SNEGSKA (reference sequence). CDR3 in amino acids: CSASGQGNNSPLHF. The CDR3 nucleotides read TGCAGTGCTAGCGGACAGGGCAATAATTCACCCCTCCACTTT.

In this sample, this clonotype turned up many times. The chain uses TRBV24-1 and TRBJ2-2; D remains ambiguous. V gave up 3 bases and J gave up 5 bases, with 9 bases separating them. Germline V gene data show CDR1 as KGHDR and CDR2 as SFDVKD. The CDR3 loop spans 14 amino acids. CDR3 amino acids: CATSDPHMTGELFF. The CDR3 nucleotides are TGTGCCACCAGTGATCCCCACATGACCGGGGAGCTGTTTTTT.

Judged by abundance, this clonotype is medium-sized. The chain uses TRBV20-1 and TRBJ2-3; TRBD1 matches 8 bases. With 4 bases clipped from V and 2 bases from J, the junction kept 5 bases outside the gene matches. The V gene's germline CDR1 is DFQATT and CDR2 SNEGSKA (reference sequence). This CDR3 spans 14 amino acids. The CDR3 nucleotides are TGCAGTGCTATTGGGACAGGTTTCACAGATACGCAGTATTTT. Translating it yields CSAIGTGFTDTQYF.

In its sample, this clonotype was seen many times. The chain employs TRBV6-5 and TRBJ2-6, with D unclear. This CDR3 comprises 17 residues. From germline, CDR1 is MNHEY and CDR2 SVGAGI. The ends were cut back, 3 bases at V and 2 bases at J, with 14 bases in the middle. This CDR3 is CASSYQLGLAGANVLTF. The CDR3 nucleotides are TGTGCCAGCAGTTATCAGTTGGGCTTGGCTGGGGCCAACGTCCTGACTTTC.

This clonotype was counted ten times or more. The genes are TRBV5-1 and TRBJ1-1, with unresolved D. Germline CDR1 SGHRS, CDR2 YFSETQ. V lost 1 base to trimming and J lost 0 bases, with 7 bases between them. CDR3 size: 14 residues. CDR3 bases: TGCGCCAGCAGCTTGTACGGGATGAACACTGAAGCTTTCTTT. It specifies CASSLYGMNTEAFF. Full variable domain (remainder filled in from reference TRBV5-1 and TRBJ1-1): KAGVTQTPRYLIKTRGQQVTLSCSPISGHRSVSWYQQTPGQGLQFLFEYFSETQRNKGNFPGRFSGRQFSNSRSEMNVSTLELGDSALYLCASSLYGMNTEAFFGQGTRLTVV.

The V and J genes are TRBV6-5 and TRBJ1-2; 7 bases line up with TRBD1. Germline V CDR1 and CDR2: MNHEY, SVGAGI. CDR3 size: 14 residues. V shed 3 bases and J 3 bases; nucleotides not matched to a gene: 4. The CDR3 reads CASSYQTGYYGYTF. The CDR3 region has the DNA TGTGCCAGCAGTTATCAGACAGGGTACTATGGCTACACCTTC.

This clonotype was observed a handful of times. The chain links TRBV7-2 to TRBJ2-7; D is uncertain. Per the germline V gene, CDR1 is SGHTA and CDR2 is FQGNSA. V was cut by 5 bases and J by 7 bases, with 15 bases left in between. This CDR3 is 13 amino acids long. The CDR3 coding sequence is TGTGCCAGCAGCCCGAGAAGTCCGGAAGAGCAGTACTTC. This codes for CASSPRSPEEQYF.

This clonotype was counted at least ten times. The J gene is TRBJ2-5, the V gene TRBV20-1; 9 bases line up with TRBD2. V lost 7 bases and J lost 4; bases outside the gene matches: 10. This CDR3 comprises 14 residues. The germline gives CDR1 DFQATT, CDR2 SNEGSKA (reference sequence). CDR3 sequence: CSGSGSDGGETQYF. The CDR3 nucleotides read TGCAGTGGTAGCGGGAGTGACGGTGGAGAGACCCAGTACTTC.

This clonotype was recorded at least ten times. The chain joins TRBV6-2 or TRBV6-3 to TRBJ2-1, with D perhaps assigned TRBD1 or TRBD2 (5 bases each). The CDR3 is 14 amino acids. V lost 7 bases and J 6 bases, leaving 16 bases between the germline ends. CDR1 is MNHEY, CDR2 SVGEGT, per germline. The CDR3 reads CASTRDARVNEQFF. CDR3 DNA sequence: TGTGCCAGCACCCGGGACGCCCGGGTCAATGAGCAGTTCTTC.

This clonotype was observed many times. This sequence joins TRBV6-5 and TRBJ2-7; weak D call: TRBD1 (6 bases). The CDR3 is made up of 13 amino acids. V gave up 7 bases and J gave up 6 bases, with 16 bases separating them. Germline V gene data show CDR1 as MNHEY and CDR2 as SVGAGI. CDR3 DNA sequence: TGTGCCAGCAAATTCTTACAGGGTGCCGAGCAGTACTTC. It yields the protein CASKFLQGAEQYF.

This clonotype was picked up many times. The gene calls are TRBV9 and TRBJ2-2; D remains ambiguous. The CDR3 is made up of 16 amino acids. Trimming removed 4 bases from V and 1 base from J, with 14 bases in between. From germline, CDR1 is SGDLS and CDR2 YYNGEE. The CDR3 nucleotides read TGTGCCAGCAGCATCTCTCTGGCAGGGAACACCGGGGAGCTGTTTTTT. Translated, it gives CASSISLAGNTGELFF.

About this clonotype itself: Germline is not matched at one junction end, which may reflect a read error. The J gene is TRBJ2-2, the V gene TRBV10-3, with a weak D call TRBD1 (6 bases). This CDR3 is built from 15 residues. Germline V gene sequence: CDR1 ENHRY, CDR2 SYGVKD. Here the CDR3 DNA reads TGTGCCACTGGGACACGGACTGAGAACACCGGGGAGCCGTTTTTT. It is translated as CATGTRTENTGEPFF.

This clonotype appeared many times. This chain uses TRBV9 with TRBJ2-7; D is possibly TRBD1 (7 bases). CDR3 length equals 15 residues. Germline V gene lookup returns CDR1 SGDLS and CDR2 YYNGEE. V lost 1 base and J lost 2, with 13 bases in between. CDR3 region: CASSVQAGQTYEQYF. CDR3 DNA: TGTGCCAGCAGCGTACAGGCGGGACAGACCTACGAGCAGTACTTC.

This clonotype was observed at least ten times. The chain has TRBV4-3 and TRBJ2-1, with 9 bases lining up with TRBD2. The CDR3 length is 18 residues. Unmatched junction bases numbered 17, after V lost 3 bases and J lost 8 bases. Germline CDR1 and CDR2: LGHNA and YSLEER. CDR3 in DNA: TGCGCCAGCAGCCAGAGGCGGGGTTGGACTAGCGTTTTCGATGAGCAGTTCTTC. Protein sequence: CASSQRRGWTSVFDEQFF.

This clonotype was found many times. One junction end does not reproduce the germline sequence, and a read error may be involved. This sequence joins TRBV28 and TRBJ1-5; unclear D gene. The CDR3 is made up of 11 amino acids. Germline V gene data show CDR1 as MDHEN and CDR2 as SYDVKM. The CDR3 reads CGCGTNQPQNF. CDR3 bases: TGCGGTTGTGGTACCAATCAGCCCCAGAATTTT.

Many counts were recorded for this clonotype. A read error may explain this, as a much larger clone is one base away. The chain employs TRBV20-1 and TRBJ1-5; maybe TRBD1 (5 bases). The CDR3 contains 13 residues. The germline CDR1 and CDR2 sequences are DFQATT and SNEGSKA (reference sequence). The CDR3 region is CSSSIGVGQPQNF. The CDR3 DNA is TGCAGTTCCTCGATAGGGGTTGGGCAGCCCCAGAATTTT.

There are many counts of this clonotype. This chain connects TRBV3-1 to TRBJ2-6; no reliable D call. Germline CDR1 LGHDT, CDR2 YNNKEL (reference sequence). V lost 4 bases, J lost 2 bases, and 6 bases lay in between. The CDR3 consists of 14 residues. The CDR3 region has the DNA TGTGCCAGCAGCCGAACAACTGGGGCCAACGTCCTGACTTTC. This codes for CASSRTTGANVLTF.

This clonotype was picked up many times. V and J are TRBV3-1 and TRBJ2-1; either TRBD1 or TRBD2 may supply D (6 bases each). The CDR3 has 12 amino acids. V was trimmed by 2 bases and J by 10 bases, leaving 9 bases between them. CDR1 LGHDT and CDR2 YNNKEL come from the germline V gene (reference sequence). The CDR3 reads CASSQFGGEQFF. The DNA for the CDR3 is TGTGCCAGCAGCCAATTCGGGGGCGAGCAGTTCTTC.